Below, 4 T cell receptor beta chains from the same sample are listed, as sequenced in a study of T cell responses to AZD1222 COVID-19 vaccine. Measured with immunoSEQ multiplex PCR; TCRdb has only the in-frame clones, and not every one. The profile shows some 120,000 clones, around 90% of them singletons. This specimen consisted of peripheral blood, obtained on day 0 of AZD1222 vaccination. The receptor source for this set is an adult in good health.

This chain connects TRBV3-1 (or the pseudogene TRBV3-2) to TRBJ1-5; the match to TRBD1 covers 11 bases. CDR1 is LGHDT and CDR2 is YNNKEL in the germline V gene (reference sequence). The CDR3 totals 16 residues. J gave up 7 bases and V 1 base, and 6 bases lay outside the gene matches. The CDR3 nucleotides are TGTGCCAGCAGCCAAGCTGGGACAGGGGGGACGCAGCCCCAGCATTTT. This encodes CASSQAGTGGTQPQHF.

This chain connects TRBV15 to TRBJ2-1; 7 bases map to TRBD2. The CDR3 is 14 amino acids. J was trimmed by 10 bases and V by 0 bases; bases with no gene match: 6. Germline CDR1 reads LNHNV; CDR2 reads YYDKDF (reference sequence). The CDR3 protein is CATSREVSGVEQFF. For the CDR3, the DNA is TGTGCCACCAGCAGAGAGGTGAGCGGGGTCGAGCAGTTCTTC.

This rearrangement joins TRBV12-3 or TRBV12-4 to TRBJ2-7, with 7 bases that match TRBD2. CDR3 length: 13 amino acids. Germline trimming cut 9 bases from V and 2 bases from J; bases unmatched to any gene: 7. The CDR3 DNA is TGTGCCAGTTCCATCGGGGGGACCTACGAGCAGTACTTC. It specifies CASSIGGTYEQYF.

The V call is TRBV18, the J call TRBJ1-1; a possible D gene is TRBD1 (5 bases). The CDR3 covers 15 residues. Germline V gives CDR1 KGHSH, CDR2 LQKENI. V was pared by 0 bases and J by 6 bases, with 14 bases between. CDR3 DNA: TGTGCCAGCTCACCACCGTGGTCCCAGGGACCTGAAGCTTTCTTT. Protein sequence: CASSPPWSQGPEAFF.